This T cell receptor (beta chain) stems from a study of patients and donors after allogeneic stem cell transplantation. After removal of 6 bases from V and 8 bases from J, the junction contained 9 bases not matched to a gene. The germline CDR1 and CDR2 sequences are MDHEN and SYDVKM. This CDR3 spans 15 amino acids. This clonotype showed up just a few times. Using its own MiXCR run on the RT-PCR reads, TCRdb lists one record per CDR3 protein. Of approximately 220,000 distinct CDR3 sequences listed, around 40% were seen once; the top ten hold roughly 11%. The sequencing sample was made of blood, either unsorted or a sorted T cell fraction (not recorded which). The chain combines TRBV28 with TRBJ2-1, with 11 bases identical to TRBD2. This sequence originates from a human donor who was either an allogeneic HSCT recipient or a stem cell or donor lymphocyte infusion donor (not recorded which). It is not recorded whose cells these are; they may come from a transplant donor. The CDR3 spells CASRAGLAVTYEQFF. Here the CDR3 DNA reads TGTGCCAGCAGGGCGGGACTAGCGGTGACCTATGAGCAGTTCTTC.